Following are 17 T cell receptor beta chains from one sample sequenced in a study of blood T cell repertoires in COVID-19. Sequencing used immunoSEQ multiplex PCR; TCRdb keeps in-frame clones, though not all of them. Of about 250,000 clones in the sample, 70% to 90% are singletons; the top ten hold about 3%. Sequencing used peripheral blood. Receptor source: a man younger than 30 with active or convalescent COVID-19.

This chain joins TRBV6-1 and TRBJ1-3, with TRBD1 identical over 7 bases. The CDR3 spans 15 residues. The germline CDR1 and CDR2 sequences are MNHNS and SASEGT. Trimming at V came to 3 bases and at J to 2 bases, leaving 4 bases not matched to a gene. This CDR3 is CASSETGYTGNTIYF. The CDR3 coding sequence is TGTGCCAGCAGTGAGACAGGGTACACTGGAAACACCATATATTTT.

This rearrangement joins TRBV30 to TRBJ2-5, with TRBD2 as a possible D gene (6 bases). This CDR3 comprises 15 residues. CDR1 is GTSNPN, CDR2 SVGIG, per germline (reference sequence). The germline V and J ends were trimmed by 0 bases and 1 base, with 12 bases remaining between them. CDR3 bases: TGTGCCTGGAGTGTACCTTGGGGGGTCCAAGAGACCCAGTACTTC. Encoded protein: CAWSVPWGVQETQYF.

V usage is TRBV6-6 and J usage is TRBJ1-3; D is ambiguous. This CDR3 is 11 amino acids long. CDR1 and CDR2 from the germline V gene are MNHNY and SVGAGI (reference sequence). Trimming took off 6 bases at V and 8 bases at J, with 8 bases between the two ends. CDR3 loop: CASSLLDTIYF. CDR3 sequence (DNA): TGTGCCAGCAGCCTATTAGACACCATATATTTT.

The chain recombines TRBV18 with TRBJ1-1; D unresolved. Deletions cut 3 bases from V and 4 bases from J, with 12 bases between. CDR1 is KGHSH, CDR2 LQKENI, per germline. CDR3 length: 14 amino acids. The CDR3 loop reads CASSPASEGTEAFF. The DNA for the CDR3 is TGTGCCAGCTCACCTGCCTCCGAGGGCACTGAAGCTTTCTTT.

This chain connects TRBV19 to TRBJ2-3; TRBD2 aligns across 8 bases. Germline CDR1 and CDR2: LNHDA and SQIVND (reference sequence). V lost 5 bases, J lost 0 bases, and 4 bases stayed unmatched. CDR3 length: 15 residues. CDR3 sequence reads: CASSLLAASTDTQYF. The CDR3 coding sequence is TGTGCCAGTAGTCTACTAGCGGCTAGCACAGATACGCAGTATTTT.

The rearrangement uses TRBV28 and TRBJ1-1, with TRBD1 matching over 9 bases. Germline lookup yields CDR1 MDHEN and CDR2 SYDVKM. This CDR3 is 16 amino acids long. With V trimmed by 5 bases and J by 6 bases, 13 bases remained unmatched. The chain's CDR3 is CASSRPQGAGSAEAFF. CDR3 nucleotide sequence: TGTGCCAGCAGTAGACCACAGGGGGCAGGAAGCGCTGAAGCTTTCTTT.

The chain is built from TRBV7-2 and TRBJ1-2; D remains unclear. Germline V gene lookup returns CDR1 SGHTA and CDR2 FQGNSA. The CDR3 extends over 16 amino acids. V was trimmed by 4 bases and J by 6 bases, leaving 21 bases between them. The CDR3, as DNA: TGTGCCAGCAGCTCCGACCTTGCGACTCGAACGAATGGCTACACCTTC. This sequence encodes CASSSDLATRTNGYTF.

V is TRBV20-1 and J is TRBJ2-1, with TRBD2 identical over 7 bases. This CDR3 is 13 amino acids long. The junction had 6 bases not matched to a gene; V was cut back by 3 bases and J by 7 bases. The germline V gene encodes CDR1 DFQATT and CDR2 SNEGSKA (reference sequence). CDR3 in DNA: TGCAGTGCTAGTCTAGCGGTTGGGAATGAGCAGTTCTTC. It codes for CSASLAVGNEQFF.

J is TRBJ2-7 and V is TRBV7-9; TRBD1 agrees at 10 bases. The trim removed 8 bases at V and 4 bases at J, leaving 5 bases unmatched. Germline CDR1 is SEHNR and CDR2 is FQNEAQ (reference sequence). This CDR3 is built from 13 residues. The CDR3 DNA reads TGTGCCAGCGGACAGGGGGGTTGGTACGAGCAGTACTTC. This sequence encodes CASGQGGWYEQYF. Drawing the rest from reference TRBV7-9 and TRBJ2-7, the complete variable domain is DTGVSQNPRHKITKRGQNVTFRCDPISEHNRLYWYRQTLGQGPEFLTYFQNEAQLEKSRLLSDRFSAERPKGSFSTLEIQRTEQGDSAMYLCASGQGGWYEQYFGPGTRLTVT.

The rearrangement links TRBV30 to TRBJ1-1; D is undetermined. Germline lookup yields CDR1 GTSNPN and CDR2 SVGIG (reference sequence). The CDR3 loop spans 14 amino acids. V lost 0 bases and J 6 bases, leaving 14 bases between the germline ends. In nucleotides, the CDR3 is TGTGCCTGGAGTGTAACGGGATTTTGGGCTGAAGCTTTCTTT. Translating gives CAWSVTGFWAEAFF.

The rearrangement uses TRBV7-2 and TRBJ2-7; no reliable D call. V dropped 6 bases and J dropped 7 bases, with 16 bases sitting between them. In germline, CDR1 is SGHTA, CDR2 FQGNSA. CDR3 length equals 13 residues. The CDR3 is CASSPTHDREQYF. The CDR3 DNA reads TGTGCCAGCAGTCCCACCCATGATCGGGAGCAGTACTTC.

The J gene is TRBJ1-2, the V gene TRBV3-1 (or the pseudogene TRBV3-2), with D possibly TRBD1 on 6 matching bases. From germline, CDR1 is LGHDT and CDR2 YNNKEL (reference sequence). With 1 base removed from V and 4 bases from J, the gap between germline ends came to 13 bases. The CDR3 length is 15 residues. The CDR3 nucleotides are TGTGCCAGCAGCCAAGCTACAGGGACCCTCTATGGCTACACCTTC. This sequence encodes CASSQATGTLYGYTF.

This clone was detected once. The chain combines TRBV11-2 with TRBJ2-5; D is possibly TRBD2 (5 bases). Germline CDR1 reads SGHAT; CDR2 reads FQNNGV. V was pared by 2 bases and J by 6 bases, with 10 bases between. The CDR3 is 13 residues long. For the CDR3, the DNA is TGTGCCAGCAGCTTAACTAGAAGGAAGACCCAGTACTTC. The encoded protein is CASSLTRRKTQYF.

The gene calls are TRBV14 and TRBJ1-2, with no clear D. CDR3 length: 15 amino acids. Trimming left V 0 bases short and J 0 bases short, with 8 bases between. Germline lookup yields CDR1 SGHDN and CDR2 FVKESK. In nucleotides, the CDR3 is TGTGCCAGCAGCCAAGATCTGACAACTAACTATGGCTACACCTTC. It is translated as CASSQDLTTNYGYTF.

The chain has TRBV6-1 and TRBJ2-1; no reliable D call. Germline lookup yields CDR1 MNHNS and CDR2 SASEGT. This CDR3 is built from 13 residues. With 8 bases removed from V and 3 bases from J, the gap between germline ends came to 11 bases. The DNA of the CDR3 is TGTGCCAGCTTCCGAGCGAACTACAATGAGCAGTTCTTC. Translated, it gives CASFRANYNEQFF.

This clone has only a few counts. The J gene is TRBJ2-2, the V gene TRBV28, with TRBD1 as a possible D gene (6 bases). This CDR3 is 15 amino acids long. Germline V gene sequence: CDR1 MDHEN, CDR2 SYDVKM. V lost 5 bases, J lost 6 bases, and 16 bases lay in between. The DNA of the CDR3 is TGTGCCAGCAGTCCCGGGTGGGGGCAGGCCGGGGAGCTGTTTTTT. This sequence encodes CASSPGWGQAGELFF. The variable domain in full, with the rest retrieved from reference TRBV28 and TRBJ2-2, is DVKVTQSSRYLVKRTGEKVFLECVQDMDHENMFWYRQDPGLGLRLIYFSYDVKMKEKGDIPEGYSVSREKKERFSLILESASTNQTSMYLCASSPGWGQAGELFFGEGSRLTVL.

The chain carries TRBV11-3 and TRBJ2-1, with 14 bases identical to TRBD2. Germline values: CDR1 SGHNT, CDR2 YENEEA. The V and J ends lost 5 bases and 9 bases, in that order; junction bases with no gene match: 6. The CDR3 contains 15 residues. The DNA of the CDR3 is TGTGCCAGCAGCCCAGGACTAGCGGGAGGTAGTGAGCAGTTCTTC. Translation gives CASSPGLAGGSEQFF.